The 11 T cell receptor beta chains below were found in one sample sequenced in a study of T-cell memory formation after mild COVID-19. TCRdb reprocessed the 5' RACE reads via MiXCR and lists one record per CDR3 protein. This repertoire shows around 500,000 distinct CDR3 sequences, 15% to 20% found once; its top ten account for over 9%. The sequenced sample was PBMCs or a T cell subset sorted from them (not recorded which). These receptors were obtained from an adult woman who had mild COVID-19 (a few samples of this study predate the infection). Cell type and time point are not known.

The chain links TRBV12-3 or TRBV12-4 to TRBJ1-6, with D possibly matching TRBD1 (5 bases). Between the trimmed V and J ends, which lost 3 bases and 12 bases, there was a span of 12 bases. The CDR3 is 13 residues long. CDR3 sequence (DNA): TGTGCCAGCAGTTTCTCCAGGGAGGGACCCCTCCACTTT. Amino acid sequence: CASSFSREGPLHF.

A few counts support this clonotype. J is TRBJ2-1 and V is TRBV11-3; TRBD1 aligns across 11 bases. The trim removed 4 bases at V and 5 bases at J, leaving 4 bases unmatched. The CDR3 is made up of 15 amino acids. Germline CDR1 SGHNT, CDR2 YENEEA. The CDR3, as DNA: TGTGCCAGCAGCTCAGGGACAGGGGGACACAATGAGCAGTTCTTC. As protein: CASSSGTGGHNEQFF.

This clonotype occurred many times. The V and J genes are TRBV5-6 and TRBJ2-7; 9 bases agree with TRBD1. CDR3 length equals 13 residues. Looked up from germline, CDR1 is SGHDT and CDR2 is YYEEEE. V was pared by 4 bases and J by 6 bases, with 5 bases of the junction left unmatched. The CDR3: CASSPGTGREQYF. In nucleotides, the CDR3 is TGTGCCAGCAGCCCGGGGACAGGGCGCGAGCAGTACTTC.

The gene calls are TRBV29-1 and TRBJ2-7; 11 bases match TRBD1. Germline V gene sequence: CDR1 SQVTM, CDR2 ANQGSEA. The trim removed 6 bases at V and 3 bases at J, leaving 7 bases unmatched. CDR3 length: 14 residues. CDR3 in DNA: TGCAGCGTCATTGGGACAGGGGGAATCTACGAGCAGTACTTC. This gives the protein CSVIGTGGIYEQYF.

The J gene is TRBJ2-7, the V gene TRBV6-6; D call uncertain. CDR1 MNHNY and CDR2 SVGAGI come from the germline V gene (reference sequence). Trimming took 2 bases from V and 0 from J, leaving 5 bases between them. The CDR3 is made up of 13 amino acids. The CDR3 loop reads CASSYEYSYEQYF. CDR3 sequence (DNA): TGTGCCAGCAGTTACGAGTACTCCTACGAGCAGTACTTC.

The J gene is TRBJ1-2, the V gene TRBV11-3; 8 nucleotides agree with TRBD1. V shed 5 bases, J shed 2 bases, and the junction held 10 bases outside the gene matches. The CDR3 covers 16 residues. Germline V gives CDR1 SGHNT, CDR2 YENEEA. Here the CDR3 DNA reads TGTGCCAGCAGCCCGTTCGGACAGGGAGAGAACTATGGCTACACCTTC. Translation gives CASSPFGQGENYGYTF.

V usage is TRBV12-3 or TRBV12-4 and J usage is TRBJ2-5; D gene unclear. With 3 bases removed from V and 3 bases from J, the gap between germline ends came to 8 bases. This CDR3 contains 13 residues. CDR3 nucleotide sequence: TGTGCCAGCAGTTTCCCCCCAAAAGAGACCCAGTACTTC. Protein product: CASSFPPKETQYF.

This clonotype was counted a few times. V gene TRBV12-3 or TRBV12-4 combines with J gene TRBJ2-3; D is unclear. The CDR3 totals 16 residues. Trimming removed 8 bases at V and 0 bases at J, with 18 bases between. CDR3 in amino acids: CASSPDGRASTDTQYF. Here the CDR3 DNA reads TGTGCCAGCTCCCCTGATGGCAGAGCTAGCACAGATACGCAGTATTTT.

The rearrangement joins TRBV6-2 or TRBV6-3 to TRBJ2-1; a possible D gene is TRBD1 (6 bases). Between the trimmed V and J ends, which lost 10 bases and 7 bases, there was a span of 23 bases. From germline, CDR1 is MNHEY and CDR2 SVGEGT. This CDR3 spans 15 amino acids. CDR3: CATKPIGTMGNEQFF. The CDR3 DNA is TGTGCCACCAAACCCATTGGGACAATGGGGAATGAGCAGTTCTTC.

This clonotype has ten or more counts. This chain links TRBV7-9 with TRBJ2-1; 9 bases are shared with TRBD1. CDR1 is SEHNR, CDR2 FQNEAQ, per germline (reference sequence). This CDR3 contains 15 residues. J gave up 7 bases and V 3 bases, and 7 bases lay outside the gene matches. The CDR3 protein is CASSFRDRAFNEQFF. Written as DNA, the CDR3 is TGTGCCAGCAGCTTCCGGGACAGGGCTTTTAATGAGCAGTTCTTC.

This clonotype has at least ten counts. The chain combines TRBV12-3 or TRBV12-4 with TRBJ2-3; 8 positions agree with TRBD1. Trimming at V came to 6 bases and at J to 0 bases, leaving 2 bases not matched to a gene. The CDR3 is made up of 14 amino acids. The CDR3 region has the DNA TGTGCCAGCAGGAGACAGGGGAGCACAGATACGCAGTATTTT. It translates to CASRRQGSTDTQYF.